This TCR beta chain was sequenced in a study of T cells in Graves' hyperthyroidism and ophthalmopathy. Study-level points and caveats: The authors' 13 V-J model separated ophthalmopathy from stable hyperthyroidism.

RNA transcripts provided the source from which TCR beta CDR3 regions were amplified. Initially, a first-round RT-PCR of the TCR CDR3 employed the HTBI primer set. TCRdb recomputed calls from the multiplex PCR reads with MiXCR, one row per CDR3 protein. The data show about 400,000 distinct CDR3 sequences, with 15% to 19% seen just once and roughly 13% held by the top ten. V lost 0 bases, J lost 5 bases, and 11 bases lay in between. This CDR3 is 15 amino acids long. Germline V gives CDR1 SEHNR, CDR2 FQNEAQ (reference sequence). This clonotype has at least ten counts. Its antigen is undetermined. Clinical symptoms, serum thyroxine and TRAb, thyroid ultrasound and orbital computed tomography were used for the diagnoses.

The sequence came from a woman between 18 and 29 years old with Graves' hyperthyroidism. The rearrangement links TRBV7-9 to TRBJ2-1; D tentatively reads TRBD1 or TRBD2 (5 bases each). Sequenced input: blood. CDR3 amino acids: CASSLARGANNEQFF. The CDR3 region has the DNA TGTGCCAGCAGCTTAGCGCGAGGGGCCAACAATGAGCAGTTCTTC.